This T cell receptor (beta chain) was profiled in a study of CD8 T cells in ankylosing spondylitis. Findings and caveats of the study: Disease-linked clones bore a CD8+ phenotype, appearing relatively rarely in peripheral blood. Roughly eight highly homologous variants made up a TCR beta motif that seemed to typify ankylosing spondylitis blood. Matched ankylosing spondylitis synovial fluid reportedly contained a significantly enriched population of disease-linked clones. In reactive arthritis synovial fluid and blood, some motif variants had been reported before.

In this sample, this clonotype turned up many times. The target antigen is unknown. Molecular-barcoded quantitative 5'-RACE produced these TCR beta libraries. TCRdb analysed the 5' RACE reads with MiXCR anew, one entry per CDR3 protein. The sample has almost 400,000 distinct CDR3 sequences, 20% to 25% seen once. V was shortened by 3 bases and J by 2 bases, with 9 bases between the two germline ends. This CDR3 has 15 residues. In germline, CDR1 is SGHRS, CDR2 YFSETQ. This chain uses TRBV5-1 with TRBJ1-6; no reliable D call. The sequence came from a male donor with ankylosing spondylitis. The source material was blood, either unsorted or a sorted T cell fraction (not recorded which). Here the CDR3 DNA reads TGCGCCAGCAGCTCCGGACGGACCTATAATTCACCCCTCCACTTT. This translates into CASSSGRTYNSPLHF.